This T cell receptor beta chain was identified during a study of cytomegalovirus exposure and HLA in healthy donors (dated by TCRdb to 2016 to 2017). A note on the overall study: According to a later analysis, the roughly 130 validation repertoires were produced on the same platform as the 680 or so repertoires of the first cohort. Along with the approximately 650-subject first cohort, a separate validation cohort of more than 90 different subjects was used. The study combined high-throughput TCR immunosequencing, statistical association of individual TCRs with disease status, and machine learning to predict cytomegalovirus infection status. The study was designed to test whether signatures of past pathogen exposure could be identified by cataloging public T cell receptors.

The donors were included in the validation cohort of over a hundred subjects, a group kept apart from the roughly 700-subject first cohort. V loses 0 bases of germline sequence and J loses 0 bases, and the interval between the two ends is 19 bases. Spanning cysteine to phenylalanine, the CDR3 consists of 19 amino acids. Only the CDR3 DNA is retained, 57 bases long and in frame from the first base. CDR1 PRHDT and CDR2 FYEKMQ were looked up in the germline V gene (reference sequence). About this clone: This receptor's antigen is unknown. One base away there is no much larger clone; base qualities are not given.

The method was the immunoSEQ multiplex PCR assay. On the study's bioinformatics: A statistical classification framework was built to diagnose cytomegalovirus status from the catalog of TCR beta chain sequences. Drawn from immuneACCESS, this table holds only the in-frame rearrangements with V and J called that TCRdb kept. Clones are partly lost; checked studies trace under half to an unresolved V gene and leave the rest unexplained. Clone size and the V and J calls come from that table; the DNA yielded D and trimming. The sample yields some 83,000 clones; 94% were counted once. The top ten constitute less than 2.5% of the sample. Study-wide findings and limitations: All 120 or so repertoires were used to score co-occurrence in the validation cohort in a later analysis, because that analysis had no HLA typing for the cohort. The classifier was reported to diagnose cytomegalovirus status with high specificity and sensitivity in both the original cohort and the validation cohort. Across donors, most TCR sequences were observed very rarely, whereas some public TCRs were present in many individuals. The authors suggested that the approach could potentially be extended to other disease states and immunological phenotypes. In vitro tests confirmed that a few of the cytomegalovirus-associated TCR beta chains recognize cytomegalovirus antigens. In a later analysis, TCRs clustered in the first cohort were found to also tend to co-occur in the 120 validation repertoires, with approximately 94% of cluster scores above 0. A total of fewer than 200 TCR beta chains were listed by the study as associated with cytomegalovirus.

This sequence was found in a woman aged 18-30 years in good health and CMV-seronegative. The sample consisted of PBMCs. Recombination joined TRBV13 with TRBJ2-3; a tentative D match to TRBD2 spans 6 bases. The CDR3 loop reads CASSLGRSAGPASTDTQYF. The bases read TGTGCCAGCAGCTTAGGTAGGAGCGCGGGACCCGCTAGCACAGATACGCAGTATTTT.